This T cell receptor (beta chain) originates from a study of cytomegalovirus exposure and HLA in healthy donors. The sample holds a few counts of this clone. TCRdb's copy holds only in-frame clones and misses some; the assay was immunoSEQ multiplex PCR. In the table there are roughly 120,000 clones, around 90% of which are singletons. V was clipped by 0 bases and J by 8 bases; unmatched bases: 6. Per the germline V gene, CDR1 is SGDLS and CDR2 is YYNGEE. CDR3 size: 14 residues. The J gene is TRBJ1-1, the V gene TRBV9; 8 bases agree with TRBD1. The specimen sequenced was PBMCs. The clonotype originates from a young woman in good health and CMV-seronegative. In DNA, the CDR3 is TGTGCCAGCAGCGTAGACGGCAGGGGGCCAGAAGCTTTCTTT. It translates to CASSVDGRGPEAFF.